Described below is a single T cell receptor beta chain sequence and its context. Its binding antigen is unknown. The sample holds no much larger clone one base away, and base qualities are not on file. The cohort was made up of hundreds of healthy bone marrow donors. All cohort members were sampled while nominally healthy, although unrecorded immune exposures were likely present. The donor tested CMV seronegative, placing the donor among the roughly 400 seronegative members of the cohort. A peripheral blood sample was collected from each donor, and TCR beta sequencing was performed on peripheral blood mononuclear cells. Genomic DNA was extracted from the blood cell samples with the Qiagen DNeasy Blood Extraction Kit. The source of the sample is a study of cytomegalovirus exposure and HLA in healthy donors (dated by TCRdb to the late 2010s). Looking at the study overall: An earlier analysis of about 560 of the donors reported under 300 Gb of sequence data and around 100 million unique TCR beta sequences obtained from 150 million to 200 million T cells. An early release that covered about 600 HLA-typed donors contained 250 to 350 gigabases of sequencing data and roughly 84 million unique TCR sequences. The genetic ancestry cluster associated with self-reported Caucasian donors included 70% to 85% of the roughly 360 genotyped donors. The study aimed to test whether cataloging public T cell receptors could reveal signatures of past pathogen exposure. The T cell repertoires of several hundred subjects were profiled by immunosequencing and related to cytomegalovirus serostatus. In addition to the first cohort of 666 subjects, a separate validation cohort of approximately 130 different subjects was used. To predict cytomegalovirus infection status, the study brought together high-throughput TCR immunosequencing, statistical association of individual TCRs with disease status, and machine learning. To study patterns of TCR occurrence, a later analysis re-analyzed previously published TCR beta repertoires from 666 donors and added high-resolution HLA genotyping. Rather than drawing on any new phenotypic data, the later analysis identified candidate immune exposures from TCR beta sequences and the way those sequences occurred across donors. An earlier analysis of approximately 640 of the donors applied high-throughput TCR beta sequencing to assess whether each TCR beta V gene segment acted as functional or pseudogenic. Alongside the repertoire data, information on donor age, sex, ethnicity and CMV serostatus was compiled. Genome-wide SNP genotypes for about 65% of the roughly 670 donors were used in a later genetic analysis, which treated that subset as a discovery cohort. Every repertoire in the discovery cohort had been generated on one and the same sequencing platform. Both class I and class II loci were covered by HLA typing, at four-digit resolution. Typing coverage differed by locus: A, B, C, DRB1 and DQB1 were typed in roughly 620-630 donors, DQA1 in around 500, DPA1 in over 600, and DPB1 in 472. A few DR-DQ haplotypes were treated as single units for association and clustering because of strong linkage in the cohort. Across around 400 genotyped donors of the cohort, an average of about 240,000 unique TCR beta nucleotide sequences per donor were sequenced, and roughly 20% of those sequences were non-productive.

The germline V gene provides CDR1 SGHTA and CDR2 FQGNSA. The CDR3 goes from the cysteine to the phenylalanine over 16 residues. Left in the record is the CDR3 DNA by itself, 48 bases read in frame from the first base. V loses 5 bases of germline sequence and J loses 6 bases, and the interval between the two ends is 20 bases. Library preparation employed the immunoSEQ multiplex PCR assay. A mixture of 60 forward primers for TCR Vbeta segments and 13 reverse primers for TCR Jbeta segments was used in the multiplex PCR. Amplification of the CDR3 region of rearranged TCR beta genes was performed with a multiplex PCR assay on genomic DNA. On the Illumina HiSeq System, the amplified TCR beta libraries were sequenced as 87-base-pair reads. Turning to the authors' computational methods: In a later analysis, 77 million or so unique TCR beta chains were counted across the 500 to 700 repertoires, and around 10 million of these chains were shared by at least two donors. Raw reads were error-corrected and collapsed into unique sequences by a nearest-neighbor algorithm in which closely related sequences were merged to remove PCR and sequencing errors. To assign V, D and J gene segments, CDR3 sequences were aligned to IMGT reference sequences. For a sequence to be retained, at least a six-nucleotide match to both a V gene segment and a J gene segment was required. A rearrangement was called productive if the CDR3 had no stop codons and remained in frame with V and J, and every other rearrangement was called non-productive. CDR3 was defined by IMGT convention, running from the second conserved V-encoded cysteine to the conserved J-encoded phenylalanine. In an earlier analysis of approximately 590 of the donors, sequences lacking an unambiguous match to a single V gene segment were excluded. In an earlier analysis of approximately 590 of the donors, V segments were called functional above 56.7% productive rearrangements and were called segregating when the between-donor standard deviation exceeded 5%. A statistical classification framework was built to diagnose cytomegalovirus status from the catalog of TCR beta chain sequences. In a later analysis, TCR nucleotide sequences were compared against IMGT/GENE-DB human TR gene sequences so that V and J genes could be assigned. The TCRdist pipeline was used in a later analysis to assign CDR3 sequences and most-parsimonious VDJ recombination scenarios. A later analysis defined each TCR beta chain by its CDR3 amino acid sequence plus V-gene family, and excluded reads lacking a unique V-gene family. As a way to deal with suspected cross-contamination and a sequencing artifact, a later analysis dropped 450 to 700 nucleotide sequences that were highly shared and had low generation probability. For each public chain, a later analysis derived a clonal expansion index from normalized ranks of inferred template counts within each repertoire. In a later analysis, generation probabilities were computed with a VDJ recombination model fitted to out-of-frame rearrangements, and the resulting probabilities were checked against IGoR. In a later analysis, hypergeometric tests were used to score TCR-TCR, TCR-HLA and TCR-CMV co-occurrence, with a repertoire-size bias correction applied to TCR pairs. In a later analysis, false discovery rates were estimated by permuting HLA or CMV assignments 20 times. In a later analysis, co-occurring TCRs were grouped using DBSCAN, and TCRdist sequence similarity was added for clustering within HLA-allele-positive subsets. Repertoires with fewer than 30,000 or more than 120,000 public chains, plus five repertoires with anomalous nucleotide sharing, were excluded from co-occurrence clustering. TCRdb re-hosts the immuneACCESS table, in-frame sequences only. Its copies lack some clones; in the studies checked, an unresolved V gene accounts for under half of them, and the cause for the rest is not known. V and J calls and clone size are those listed in that table; D and trimming were worked out from the DNA. This sample gives around 110,000 clones in total; 65% to 90% of them show up just once. The ten most abundant clones make up 3% to 5% of the sample.

Broad study findings and their caveats: In this cohort, only TCR beta chains were sequenced, and detectable features were limited by the absence of alpha or paired-chain data. When HLA alleles, especially DR and DQ, strongly co-occurred, TCR associations were difficult to assign to individual alleles. In an earlier analysis of more than 450 of the donors, most TCR beta V segments were observed in productive rearrangements about 90% or about 30% of the time, broadly matching IMGT annotations. In a later analysis, the rate of TCR association differed among HLA loci, with DRB1 alleles having the most associated TCRs and HLA-C alleles having the fewest. A group of highly shared sequence variants was considered likely to be a technical artifact of the sequencing pipeline. Linkage disequilibrium might explain the correlated functional status among segregating V segments, but an unknown experimental factor could not be ruled out. While some public TCRs were present in many individuals, most TCR sequences turned up only very rarely across donors. Because counts were too low, roughly 16 rarely observed V segments, including chromosome 9 orphons, were excluded from the earlier analysis of 587 of the donors. A few of the identified cytomegalovirus-associated TCR beta chains were confirmed in vitro to be specific for cytomegalovirus antigens. Some IMGT-functional V segments, including TRBV6-2 and TRBV6-3, could not be told apart with the 87-base-pair reads, so those segments were excluded. According to a later analysis, most CMV-associated TCR beta chains appeared to be HLA-restricted, and the HLA associations seemed to be driven largely by CMV exposure. A further reported finding was that TCR beta sequences accurately predicted the HLA-A and HLA-B alleles for most subjects in the first cohort. In a later analysis, HLA-associated TCR beta chains showed more clonal expansion and lower generation probabilities than non-associated chains that were equally common. In a later analysis, about 17,000 TCR beta sequences were associated with specific HLA alleles at a false discovery rate of 0.05. A later genetic analysis reported fewer N-insertions in productive TCRs among donors in an Asian-associated ancestry cluster than the roughly 700-donor mean. It was suggested by the authors that the approach could potentially be generalized to other disease states and immunological phenotypes. Roughly uniform sequencing depth across donors was assumed in presence/absence analyses, although this assumption may not hold. CMV serostatus was the only immune exposure information available for the cohort. Several of the top co-occurrence clusters appeared to be linked to parvovirus B19, influenza, CMV and Epstein-Barr virus, according to a later analysis. A later genetic analysis associated a missense DCLRE1C variant with V-gene and J-gene trimming of TCR beta chains, and an independent cohort replicated the association. In both the original and validation cohorts, the classifier was reported to diagnose cytomegalovirus status with high specificity and sensitivity. HLA typing was unavailable for some donors at each locus, so association tests used only the typed subset. In the study, 150 to 200 TCR beta chains were listed as associated with cytomegalovirus.

Sequencing was done on a sample of PBMCs. The clonotype was recovered from a woman in her 30s in good health and CMV-seronegative. This receptor chain uses TRBV7-2 and TRBJ1-5; TRBD1 is perhaps the D gene, given 6 matching bases. Here is the DNA: TGTGCCAGCAGCCAAGGGGGAGGGGGGCTGAGTCAGCCCCAGCATTTT. Translation gives CASSQGGGGLSQPQHF.